This T cell receptor beta chain was documented in a study of identical twins. There are a few counts of this clonotype. Its antigen remains unknown. The germline V gene has CDR1 SEHNR and CDR2 FQNEAQ (reference sequence). There are 14 residues in the CDR3. The V end was cut by 5 bases, the J end by 4 bases, with 14 bases between. Broader study findings: High-abundance cord blood beta clonotypes had fewer insertions; memory repertoires showed none.

cDNA molecules carried unique molecular identifiers, and template switching added a universal primer site. TCRdb reanalysed the 5' RACE reads using MiXCR and keeps one entry per CDR3 protein. The sample contains about 500,000 distinct CDR3 sequences, around an eighth of which appear only once. These data were likewise used in another study, on yellow fever vaccine responses in identical twins.

The specimen sequenced was CD4+ T cells sorted from blood. The chain is built from TRBV7-9 and TRBJ1-2; D gene unclear. The receptor was isolated from a woman younger than 30 in good health. CDR3 protein: CASSPAGPSYGYTF. The CDR3 DNA reads as TGTGCCAGCAGCCCTGCAGGTCCCTCCTATGGCTACACCTTC.